The 5 T cell receptor beta chains given below trace back to one sample, sequenced in a study of cytomegalovirus exposure and HLA in healthy donors. Use of 60 Vbeta and 13 Jbeta primers characterized the PCR. Produced via immunoSEQ multiplex PCR; TCRdb's table is partial and in-frame only. The sample has some 270,000 clones; 92% are singletons. The specimen was PBMCs. These receptors all stem from a girl aged 2 to 9 in good health and CMV-seronegative.

The chain combines TRBV27 with TRBJ1-2; no definite D call. This CDR3 is 14 amino acids long. The germline gives CDR1 MNHEY, CDR2 SMNVEV (reference sequence). The ends were cut back, 2 bases at V and 0 bases at J, with 7 bases in the middle. The CDR3 DNA reads as TGTGCCAGCAGTTTACGCGGTGCTAACTATGGCTACACCTTC. Its translation is CASSLRGANYGYTF.

The J gene is TRBJ2-2, the V gene TRBV19, with TRBD1 identical over 8 bases. CDR3 length equals 15 residues. From germline, CDR1 is LNHDA and CDR2 SQIVND (reference sequence). V was pared by 5 bases and J by 2 bases, with 4 bases of the junction left unmatched. CDR3 nucleotides: TGTGCCAGTAGTTCGGACAGGGTTAACACCGGGGAGCTGTTTTTT. Protein product: CASSSDRVNTGELFF.

The chain links TRBV28 to TRBJ1-5; D gene ambiguous. The germline V gene has CDR1 MDHEN and CDR2 SYDVKM. Trimming cost V 4 bases and J 6 bases, with 10 bases left between them. This CDR3 spans 13 amino acids. The CDR3 region has the DNA TGTGCCAGCAGTTATCAGGTTTCTCAGCCCCAGCATTTT. Amino acids: CASSYQVSQPQHF.

The V gene is TRBV6-6, the J gene TRBJ1-2; perhaps TRBD1 as D (5 bases). In germline, CDR1 is MNHNY, CDR2 SVGAGI (reference sequence). V was shortened by 8 bases and J by 0 bases, with 13 bases between the two germline ends. CDR3 size: 14 residues. In nucleotides, the CDR3 is TGTGCCAGCGCCGGGGGTCTTGCTAACTATGGCTACACCTTC. The encoded protein is CASAGGLANYGYTF.

This chain links TRBV5-1 with TRBJ2-1; 7 positions match TRBD1. Trimming removed 3 bases from V and 7 bases from J; junction bases left unmatched: 19. The CDR3 is 18 amino acids. Germline V lookup: CDR1 SGHRS, CDR2 YFSETQ. This CDR3 reads CASSYETTGSVGWNEQFF. The CDR3 DNA follows: TGCGCCAGCAGCTACGAAACGACAGGGTCGGTGGGGTGGAATGAGCAGTTCTTC.